This TCR beta chain is from a study of blood T cell repertoires in COVID-19. The CDR3 has 17 residues. CDR1 and CDR2 (germline): SGHNT, YYREEE (reference sequence). The trim removed 3 bases at V and 2 bases at J, leaving 9 bases unmatched. Data came from immunoSEQ multiplex PCR; TCRdb stores just in-frame clones and leaves some out. The data hold 45,000 to 60,000 clones, with roughly 86% observed a single time. The V call is TRBV5-4, the J call TRBJ2-3; 10 bases are a match to TRBD2. The receptor was derived from a man between 65 and 79 years old with active COVID-19. The specimen sequenced was peripheral blood. The chain's CDR3 is CASSSWWSGGATDTQYF. DNA of the CDR3: TGTGCCAGCAGCTCGTGGTGGAGCGGGGGGGCCACAGATACGCAGTATTTT.